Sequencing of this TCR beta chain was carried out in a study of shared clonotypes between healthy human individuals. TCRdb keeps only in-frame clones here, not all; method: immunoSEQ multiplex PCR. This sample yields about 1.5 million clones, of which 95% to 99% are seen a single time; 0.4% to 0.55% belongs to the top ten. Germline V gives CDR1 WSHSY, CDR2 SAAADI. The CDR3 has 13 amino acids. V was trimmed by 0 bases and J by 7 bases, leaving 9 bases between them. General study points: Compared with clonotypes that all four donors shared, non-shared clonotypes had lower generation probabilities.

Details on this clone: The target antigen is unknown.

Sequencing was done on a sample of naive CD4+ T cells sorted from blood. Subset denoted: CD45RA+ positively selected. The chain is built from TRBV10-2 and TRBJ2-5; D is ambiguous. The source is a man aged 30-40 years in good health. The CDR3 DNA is TGCGCCAGCAGTGAGTCGCTAGGTTGGACCCAGTACTTC. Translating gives CASSESLGWTQYF.